What follows is one TCR beta chain and its context. These data originate in a study of CD8 T cells in Susac syndrome. V lost 5 bases and J 3 bases, leaving 10 bases between the germline ends. Germline V gene data show CDR1 as KGHDR and CDR2 as SFDVKD. The CDR3 is 14 residues long. Sequencing targeted TCR beta in T cells from blood (CD8+ and CD4+). The patients serving as multiple sclerosis controls were treatment-naive. They had stable or active relapsing-remitting disease and fulfilled revised McDonald criteria. A quantity of about 0.5 to 1 ug RNA underwent reverse transcription using random hexamers. It was immunoSEQ multiplex PCR that amplified TCR beta CDR3 across 54 Vbeta and 13 Jbeta. TCRdb re-called the immunoSEQ multiplex PCR reads through MiXCR, storing one row per CDR3 protein. The table includes under 150,000 distinct CDR3 sequences, about 93% detected once.

This clonotype originated in a human donor with multiple sclerosis. The sample consisted of CD8+ T cells from PBMCs. This rearrangement joins TRBV24-1 to TRBJ1-5; TRBD1 is a possible D gene (6 bases). CDR3 DNA: TGTGCCACCAGTGGAAGGGACATCAATCAGCCCCAGCATTTT. It codes for CATSGRDINQPQHF.